This T cell receptor beta chain was captured by sequencing in a study of blood T cell repertoires in COVID-19. In assigning cohorts, the study relied on participant-reported clinical history. In germline, CDR1 is KGHDR, CDR2 SFDVKD. The J segment lost 3 bases and the V segment lost 2 bases, leaving 18 bases of the junction unmatched. The length of the CDR3 is 20 residues. TCRdb's table, derived via immunoSEQ multiplex PCR, lists solely in-frame clones and lacks some. The table lists about 180,000 clones, nearly 80% of them singletons. The sample comprised PBMCs or T cells enriched from blood (not recorded which). The clonotype was recovered from a man in his sixties who had been exposed to COVID-19. This chain joins TRBV24-1 and TRBJ2-1; TRBD2 matches at 7 bases. CDR3 loop: CATSDSRVVGGEAFYNEQFF. CDR3 in DNA: TGTGCCACCAGTGATTCCCGCGTGGTGGGGGGGGAAGCTTTCTACAATGAGCAGTTCTTC.